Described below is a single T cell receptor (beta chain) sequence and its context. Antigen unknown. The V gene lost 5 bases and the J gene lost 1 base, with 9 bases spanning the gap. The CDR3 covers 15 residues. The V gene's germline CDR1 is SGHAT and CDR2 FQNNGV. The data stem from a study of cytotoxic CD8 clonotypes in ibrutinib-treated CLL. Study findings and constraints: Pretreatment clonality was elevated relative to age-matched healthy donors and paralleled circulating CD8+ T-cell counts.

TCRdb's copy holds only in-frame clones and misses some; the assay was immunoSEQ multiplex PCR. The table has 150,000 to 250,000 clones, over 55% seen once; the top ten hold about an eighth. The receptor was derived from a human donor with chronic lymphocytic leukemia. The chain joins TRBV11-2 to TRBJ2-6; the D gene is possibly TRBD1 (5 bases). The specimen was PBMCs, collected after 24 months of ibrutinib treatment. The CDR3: CASSRAGSGANVLTF. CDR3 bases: TGTGCCAGCAGCAGGGCAGGGTCTGGGGCCAACGTCCTGACTTTC.